The 19 T cell receptor beta chains below were found in one sample sequenced in a study of molecular identifiers for immune sequencing clone quantification. MiXCR was run by TCRdb on the PCR reads, yielding one entry per CDR3 protein. The sample carries hundreds of thousands of distinct CDR3 sequences, 25% recorded once. Sequencing was performed on naive CD8+ T cells from blood, with Jurkat cell RNA spiked in. Indicated subset: FACS-sorted CD8+CD4-CCR7+CD45RA+ naive T cells. These receptors all come from a human donor in good health. Some libraries in this study had Jurkat cell RNA spiked in.

The chain links TRBV7-2 to TRBJ2-7; 9 nucleotides align to TRBD2. Trimming at V came to 1 base and at J to 6 bases, leaving 7 bases not matched to a gene. The CDR3 contains 15 residues. The germline CDR1 and CDR2 sequences are SGHTA and FQGNSA. CDR3 protein: CASSLERGANCEQYF. CDR3 bases: TGTGCCAGCAGCTTAGAGCGGGGGGCCAACTGCGAGCAGTACTTC.

This clonotype was counted only a few times. The rearrangement links TRBV19 to TRBJ2-7; tentative D call: TRBD2 (5 bases). Germline V lookup: CDR1 LNHDA, CDR2 SQIVND (reference sequence). With 4 bases removed from V and 4 bases from J, the gap between germline ends came to 14 bases. This CDR3 region has 14 residues. The CDR3, as DNA: TGTGCCAGTAGTAGCACAGTGGGAGTTTACGAGCAGTACTTC. Translated: CASSSTVGVYEQYF.

This sequence joins TRBV28 and TRBJ2-1; 9 bases map to TRBD2. Germline CDR1 reads MDHEN; CDR2 reads SYDVKM. V lost 7 bases, J lost 6 bases, and 10 bases stayed unmatched. There are 15 residues in the CDR3. CDR3 in amino acids: CASTIWGGGVNEQFF. The CDR3 region has the DNA TGTGCCAGCACCATTTGGGGCGGGGGGGTCAATGAGCAGTTCTTC.

V gene TRBV20-1 combines with J gene TRBJ1-1; D gene unclear. Between the trimmed V and J ends, which lost 0 bases and 0 bases, there was a span of 11 bases. In germline, CDR1 is DFQATT, CDR2 SNEGSKA (reference sequence). There are 15 residues in the CDR3. CDR3 region: CSARDKTSLNTEAFF. CDR3 sequence (DNA): TGCAGTGCTAGAGACAAGACATCCTTGAACACTGAAGCTTTCTTT.

About this clonotype itself: This sequence may be a read error, since a much larger clone differs from it by one base. Without the conserved terminal phenylalanine or tryptophan, this CDR3 likely stems from a read error. The rearrangement uses TRBV4-3 and TRBJ2-3; D is possibly TRBD2 (6 bases). The CDR3 spans 14 residues. Trimming stripped 3 bases from V and 2 bases from J, with 9 bases between. CDR1 LGHNA and CDR2 YSLEER come from the germline V gene. The DNA for the CDR3 is TGCGCCAGCAGCCACGGACTACTCACAGATACGCAGTATTCT. This sequence encodes CASSHGLLTDTQYS.

A remark on this clonotype: A much larger clone lies one base from this, so it may be a read error. The chain combines TRBV7-9 with TRBJ2-7; D not certain. The germline CDR1 and CDR2 sequences are SEHNR and FQNEAQ (reference sequence). The CDR3 loop spans 14 amino acids. Trimming took off 5 bases at V and 2 bases at J, with 13 bases between the two ends. The CDR3 protein is CASSPPGVPYEQYF. CDR3 bases: TGTGCCAGCAGCCCACCCGGAGTCCCCTACGAGCAGTACTTC.

The chain has TRBV3-1 and TRBJ2-7; D gene unclear. The CDR3 spans 16 residues. CDR1 is LGHDT, CDR2 YNNKEL, per germline (reference sequence). Trimming pared 5 bases from V and 0 bases from J, leaving 17 bases between. The CDR3 sequence is CASSVSGAPTSYEQYF. The DNA for the CDR3 is TGTGCCAGCAGCGTCTCCGGCGCCCCAACCTCCTACGAGCAGTACTTC.

This clonotype has just a few counts. The genes are TRBV12-3 or TRBV12-4 and TRBJ1-2; D unclear. Between the trimmed V and J ends, which lost 3 bases and 5 bases, there was a span of 10 bases. The CDR3 loop spans 13 amino acids. For the CDR3, the DNA is TGTGCCAGCAGTTTTGTATCCGGTTATGGCTACACCTTC. Translation gives CASSFVSGYGYTF.

There are many counts of this clonotype. The V gene is TRBV7-8, the J gene TRBJ2-3, with 12 bases that match TRBD2. The germline CDR1 and CDR2 sequences are SGHVS and FQNEAQ. This CDR3 is built from 18 residues. V dropped 1 base and J dropped 1; count of bases not matched to a gene: 6. CDR3 region: CASSLGLAGGRGTDTQYF. The DNA of the CDR3 is TGTGCCAGCAGCTTAGGTCTAGCGGGGGGGCGGGGCACAGATACGCAGTATTTT.

The rearrangement uses TRBV25-1 and TRBJ2-7; D possibly corresponds to TRBD2 (6 bases). CDR3 length equals 15 residues. Germline CDR1 and CDR2: MGHDK and SYGVNS. The V end was cut by 3 bases, the J end by 0 bases, with 12 bases between. CDR3 amino acids: CASSEWAGPSYEQYF. CDR3 DNA sequence: TGTGCCAGCAGTGAGTGGGCGGGACCCTCCTACGAGCAGTACTTC.

In its sample, this clonotype was seen many times. The gene calls are TRBV11-3 and TRBJ2-7; 7 bases fit TRBD1. Germline trimming cut 1 base from V and 1 base from J; bases unmatched to any gene: 4. Germline loops: CDR1 SGHNT, CDR2 YENEEA. The CDR3 runs to 15 residues. The CDR3 DNA sequence: TGTGCCAGCAGCTTAGGAAGACAGGGATCCTACGAGCAGTACTTC. This translates into CASSLGRQGSYEQYF.

This clonotype showed up many times. This chain links TRBV14 with TRBJ2-7, with a tentative D call TRBD2 (6 bases). The CDR3 loop spans 13 amino acids. Per germline, CDR1 SGHDN and CDR2 FVKESK. The V end lost 3 bases, the J end lost 3 bases, and 9 bases lay between the germline ends. This CDR3 reads CASSHGAGYEQYF. CDR3 DNA: TGTGCCAGCAGCCATGGAGCGGGCTACGAGCAGTACTTC.

The V call is TRBV24-1, the J call TRBJ2-1; D is undetermined. Between the trimmed V and J ends, which lost 1 base and 4 bases, there was a span of 4 bases. Germline CDR1 and CDR2: KGHDR and SFDVKD. The CDR3 loop spans 13 amino acids. CDR3 sequence reads: CATSDFRYNEQFF. Here the CDR3 DNA reads TGTGCCACCAGTGATTTTAGGTACAATGAGCAGTTCTTC.

This clonotype has ten or more counts. The chain has TRBV20-1 and TRBJ2-7, with 9 bases lining up with TRBD2. Germline values: CDR1 DFQATT, CDR2 SNEGSKA (reference sequence). After removal of 6 bases from V and 4 bases from J, the junction contained 10 bases not matched to a gene. There are 14 residues in the CDR3. In DNA, the CDR3 is TGCAGTGCCGATTTGAAACTAGCGGGTTACGAGCAGTACTTC. Protein: CSADLKLAGYEQYF.

As for this clonotype: Since a much larger clone is just one base distant, this may be a read error. The conserved phenylalanine or tryptophan is not found at the CDR3 terminus, so this likely reflects a read error. V usage is TRBV6-5 and J usage is TRBJ1-4, with D hard to call. The germline CDR1 and CDR2 sequences are MNHEY and SVGAGI. This CDR3 has 16 residues. V was pared by 6 bases and J by 0 bases, with 14 bases between. The CDR3 coding sequence is TGTGCCAGCAGCATCGGAGCCAGCACAACTAATGAAAAACTGTTTCTT. Encoded protein: CASSIGASTTNEKLFL.

As for this clonotype: A junction boundary mismatches the germline segment, possibly from a read error. This chain connects TRBV6-2 or TRBV6-3 to TRBJ1-2; D not resolved. Germline loops: CDR1 MNHEY, CDR2 SVGEGT. This CDR3 spans 15 amino acids. CDR3 coding DNA: TGTGCCGGCAGTTACTCTTTCGACATTCAAACGGGCTACACCTTC. This translates into CAGSYSFDIQTGYTF.

At least ten counts were recorded for this clonotype. The rearrangement uses TRBV29-1 and TRBJ2-7; 7 bases map to TRBD1. Trimming took 0 bases from V and 3 from J; bases not matched to a gene: 8. The CDR3 loop spans 15 amino acids. CDR1 and CDR2 from the germline V gene are SQVTM and ANQGSEA. This chain's CDR3 is CSVEDLQGVDYEQYF. In DNA, the CDR3 is TGCAGCGTTGAAGATTTGCAGGGGGTGGACTACGAGCAGTACTTC.

This clonotype showed up just a few times. The gene calls are TRBV19 and TRBJ1-5; 10 bases are a match to TRBD1. J was trimmed by 3 bases and V by 9 bases; bases with no gene match: 5. Per the germline V gene, CDR1 is LNHDA and CDR2 is SQIVND (reference sequence). This CDR3 comprises 14 residues. As DNA, the CDR3 is TGTGCCAGCGGGGGACAGGGGATCAATCAGCCCCAGCATTTT. It specifies CASGGQGINQPQHF.

A remark on this clonotype: The junction shows a germline mismatch at one end, possibly a read error. The chain carries TRBV7-2 and TRBJ1-5; weak D call: TRBD1 (6 bases). Germline loops: CDR1 SGHTA, CDR2 FQGNSA. The CDR3 is made up of 14 amino acids. CDR3 residues: CASSSEQGNQPQHF. Written as DNA, the CDR3 is TGTGCCAGCAGCTCAGAACAGGGAAATCAGCCCCAGCACTTT.